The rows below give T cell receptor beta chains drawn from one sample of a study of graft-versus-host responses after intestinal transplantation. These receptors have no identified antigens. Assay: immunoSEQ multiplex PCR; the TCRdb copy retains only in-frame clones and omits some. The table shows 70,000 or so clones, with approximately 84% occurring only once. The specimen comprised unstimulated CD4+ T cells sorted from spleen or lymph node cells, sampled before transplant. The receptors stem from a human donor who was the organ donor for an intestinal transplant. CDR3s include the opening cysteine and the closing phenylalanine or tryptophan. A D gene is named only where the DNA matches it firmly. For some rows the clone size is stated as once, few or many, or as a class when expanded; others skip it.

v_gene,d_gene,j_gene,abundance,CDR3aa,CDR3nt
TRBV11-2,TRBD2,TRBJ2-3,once,CASSFLAGGRGDTQYF,TGTGCCAGCAGCTTCCTAGCGGGGGGGCGGGGAGATACGCAGTATTTT
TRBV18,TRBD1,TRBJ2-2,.,CASSPPQGPNTGELFF,TGTGCCAGCTCACCACCACAGGGGCCGAACACCGGGGAGCTGTTTTTT
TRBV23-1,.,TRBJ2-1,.,CASTSLYEQFF,TGCGCCAGCACGTCCCTGTATGAGCAGTTCTTC
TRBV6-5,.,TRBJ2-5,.,CASSWGGAQETQYF,TGTGCCAGCAGCTGGGGCGGGGCCCAAGAGACCCAGTACTTC
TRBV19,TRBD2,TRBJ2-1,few,CASSSRSSGGSYNEQFF,TGTGCCAGTAGTAGCCGATCTAGCGGGGGCTCCTACAATGAGCAGTTCTTC
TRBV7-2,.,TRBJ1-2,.,CASHLSRGNYGYTF,TGTGCCAGCCACCTTAGTAGGGGAAACTATGGCTACACCTTC
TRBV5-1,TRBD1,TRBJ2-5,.,CASTPVQGAQETQYF,TGCGCCAGCACCCCGGTGCAGGGGGCCCAAGAGACCCAGTACTTC
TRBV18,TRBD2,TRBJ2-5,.,CASSPRTSGGEETQYF,TGTGCCAGCTCACCACGGACTAGCGGGGGGGAAGAGACCCAGTACTTC
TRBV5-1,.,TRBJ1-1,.,CASSSLAVAEAFF,TGCGCCAGCAGCTCCCTAGCCGTCGCTGAAGCTTTCTTT
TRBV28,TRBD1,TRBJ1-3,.,CASLQGVGNTIYF,TGTGCCAGTTTACAGGGGGTCGGAAACACCATATATTTT
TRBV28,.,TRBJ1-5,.,CASRQPGNQPQHF,TGTGCCAGCAGACAACCAGGGAATCAGCCCCAGCATTTT
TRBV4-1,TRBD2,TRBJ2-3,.,CASSAGLTVSTDTQYF,TGCGCCAGCAGCGCGGGACTAACTGTAAGCACAGATACGCAGTATTTT
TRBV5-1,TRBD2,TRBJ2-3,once,CASSLPSGGNTDTQYF,TGCGCCAGCAGCTTACCTAGCGGGGGAAACACAGATACGCAGTATTTT
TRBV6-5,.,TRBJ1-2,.,CASSYSSWTEGYGYTF,TGTGCCAGCAGTTACTCGAGCTGGACAGAAGGCTATGGCTACACCTTC
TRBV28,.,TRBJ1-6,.,CASSPPTGSPSSYNSPLHF,TGTGCCAGCAGTCCCCCAACAGGGTCTCCTAGCTCCTATAATTCACCCCTCCACTTT
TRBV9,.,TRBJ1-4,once,CASSPDVGRVEKLFF,TGTGCCAGCAGCCCCGACGTGGGGCGCGTTGAAAAACTGTTTTTT
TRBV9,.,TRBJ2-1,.,CASSTQTGPYNEQFF,TGTGCCAGCAGCACTCAGACAGGCCCCTACAATGAGCAGTTCTTC
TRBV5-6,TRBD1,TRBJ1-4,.,CASSGGTGGNEKLFF,TGTGCCAGCAGCGGCGGGACAGGGGGTAATGAAAAACTGTTTTTT
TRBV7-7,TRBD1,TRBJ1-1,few,CASSSNRGTEAFF,TGTGCTAGCAGCTCGAACAGGGGCACTGAAGCTTTCTTT
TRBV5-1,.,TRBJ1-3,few,CASARGSGNTIYF,TGCGCCAGCGCTAGAGGCTCTGGAAACACCATATATTTT
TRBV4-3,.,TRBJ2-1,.,CASSQFLQVRNEQFF,TGCGCCAGCAGCCAATTTCTACAGGTCCGGAATGAGCAGTTCTTC
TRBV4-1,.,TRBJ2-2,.,CASSYRRGAGGELFF,TGCGCCAGCAGCTATCGCAGGGGGGCAGGTGGGGAGCTGTTTTTT
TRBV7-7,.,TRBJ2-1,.,CASSLARTGHNEQFF,TGTGCTAGCAGCTTAGCGAGAACAGGTCACAATGAGCAGTTCTTC
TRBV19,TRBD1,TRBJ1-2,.,CASSGDSENYGYTF,TGTGCCAGTAGCGGGGACAGTGAAAATTATGGCTACACCTTC
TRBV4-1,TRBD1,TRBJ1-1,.,CASSQPGQGTTEAFF,TGCGCCAGCAGCCAACCCGGACAGGGTACCACTGAAGCTTTCTTT
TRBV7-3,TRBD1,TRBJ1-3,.,CASSSPPRTGRSSGNTIYF,TGTGCCAGCAGCTCCCCACCAAGGACAGGGAGATCCTCTGGAAACACCATATATTTT
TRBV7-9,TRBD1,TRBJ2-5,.,CASSSDRGGGTQYF,TGTGCCAGCAGCAGCGACAGGGGTGGTGGGACCCAGTACTTC
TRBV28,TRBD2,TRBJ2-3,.,CASSGLAGSTDTQYF,TGTGCCAGCAGCGGACTAGCGGGGTCCACAGATACGCAGTATTTT
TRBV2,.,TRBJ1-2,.,CATSSFLNYGYTF,TGTGCCACCTCTTCCTTTCTAAACTATGGCTACACCTTC
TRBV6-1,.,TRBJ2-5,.,CASSESRGNQETQYF,TGTGCCAGCAGTGAATCCAGGGGTAACCAAGAGACCCAGTACTTC
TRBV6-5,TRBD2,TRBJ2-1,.,CASSPGLALVNEQFF,TGTGCCAGCAGTCCCGGACTAGCGCTAGTCAATGAGCAGTTCTTC
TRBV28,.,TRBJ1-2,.,CASSLGGQGYGYTF,TGTGCCAGCAGTTTAGGTGGTCAGGGCTACGGCTACACCTTC
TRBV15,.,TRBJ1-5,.,CAASPGDQPQHF,TGTGCCGCGAGCCCCGGGGATCAGCCCCAGCATTTT
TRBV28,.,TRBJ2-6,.,CASSLQGSGANVLTF,TGTGCCAGCAGTTTACAGGGCTCTGGGGCCAACGTCCTGACTTTC
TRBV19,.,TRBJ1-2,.,CASRQLQQKLNYGYTF,TGTGCCAGCAGACAGCTACAACAGAAACTTAACTATGGCTACACCTTC
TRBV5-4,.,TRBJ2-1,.,CASSVLSYNEQFF,TGTGCCAGCAGCGTCCTCTCGTACAATGAGCAGTTCTTC
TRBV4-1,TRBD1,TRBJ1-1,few,CASSQAATTGGGNTEAFF,TGCGCCAGCAGCCAAGCCGCTACGACAGGGGGCGGGAACACTGAAGCTTTCTTT
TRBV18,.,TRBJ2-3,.,CASSPPSPRRTGDTQYF,TGTGCCAGCTCACCACCGTCTCCCAGGCGTACGGGGGATACGCAGTATTTT
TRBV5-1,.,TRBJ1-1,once,CASSLAPGGITGWDTEAFF,TGCGCCAGCAGCTTGGCCCCCGGCGGGATAACAGGCTGGGACACTGAAGCTTTCTTT
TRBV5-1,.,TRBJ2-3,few,CASSLSRSTDTQYF,TGCGCCAGCAGCTTGTCGCGGTCCACAGATACGCAGTATTTT
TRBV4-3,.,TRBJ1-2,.,CASSPTFPQGTNYGYTF,TGCGCCAGCAGCCCGACATTCCCCCAGGGAACTAACTATGGCTACACCTTC
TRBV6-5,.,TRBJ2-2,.,CAVGGGGELFF,TGTGCCGTGGGGGGTGGCGGGGAGCTGTTTTTT
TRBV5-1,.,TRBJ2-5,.,CASSLAQGQETQYF,TGCGCCAGCAGCTTGGCCCAGGGCCAAGAGACCCAGTACTTC
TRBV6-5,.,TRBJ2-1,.,CASRYRDTYNEQFF,TGTGCCAGCAGGTACCGGGACACATACAATGAGCAGTTCTTC
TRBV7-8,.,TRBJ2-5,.,CASSVMRGGTQYF,TGTGCCAGCAGCGTGATGCGGGGAGGGACCCAGTACTTC
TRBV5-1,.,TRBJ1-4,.,CASSPTSMGAREKLFF,TGCGCCAGCAGCCCCACGTCAATGGGGGCACGGGAAAAACTGTTTTTT
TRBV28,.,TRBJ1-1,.,CASSLHMTVNTEAFF,TGTGCCAGCAGCCTCCACATGACAGTGAACACTGAAGCTTTCTTT
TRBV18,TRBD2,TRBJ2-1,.,CASSPSSSRGNEQFF,TGTGCCAGCTCACCCAGTAGCTCGCGGGGGAATGAGCAGTTCTTC
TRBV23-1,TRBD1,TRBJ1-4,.,CASSLEQGEDEKLFF,TGCGCCAGCAGTCTGGAACAGGGGGAGGATGAAAAACTGTTTTTT
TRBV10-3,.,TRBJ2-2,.,CAISESERGGTGELFF,TGTGCCATCAGTGAGTCGGAAAGGGGTGGGACCGGGGAGCTGTTTTTT
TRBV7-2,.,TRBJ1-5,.,CASSLATRSNQPQHF,TGTGCCAGCAGCTTAGCGACCAGGAGCAATCAGCCCCAGCATTTT
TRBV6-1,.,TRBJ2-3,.,CASSEVSPDTQYF,TGTGCCAGCAGTGAAGTTAGCCCGGATACGCAGTATTTT
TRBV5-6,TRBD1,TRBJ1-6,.,CASSSTGVGSPLHF,TGTGCCAGCAGCTCGACAGGGGTAGGCTCACCCCTCCACTTT
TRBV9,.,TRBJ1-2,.,CASSRDRNYGYTF,TGTGCCAGCAGCCGCGACAGAAATTATGGCTACACCTTC
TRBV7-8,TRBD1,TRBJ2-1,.,CASSSGQVVLQFF,TGTGCCAGCAGCTCCGGACAGGTGGTTCTGCAGTTCTTC
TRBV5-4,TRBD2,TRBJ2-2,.,CASSLSGGATGELFF,TGTGCCAGCAGCCTTAGCGGGGGGGCTACCGGGGAGCTGTTTTTT
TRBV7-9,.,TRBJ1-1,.,CASSDRGAEAFF,TGTGCCAGCAGCGATAGGGGTGCTGAAGCTTTCTTT
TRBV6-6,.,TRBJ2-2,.,CASLLGGTGELFF,TGTGCCAGCCTTCTAGGTGGCACCGGGGAGCTGTTTTTT
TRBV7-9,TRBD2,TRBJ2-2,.,CASSLGGGAHTGELFF,TGTGCCAGCAGCTTAGGCGGGGGGGCCCACACCGGGGAGCTGTTTTTT